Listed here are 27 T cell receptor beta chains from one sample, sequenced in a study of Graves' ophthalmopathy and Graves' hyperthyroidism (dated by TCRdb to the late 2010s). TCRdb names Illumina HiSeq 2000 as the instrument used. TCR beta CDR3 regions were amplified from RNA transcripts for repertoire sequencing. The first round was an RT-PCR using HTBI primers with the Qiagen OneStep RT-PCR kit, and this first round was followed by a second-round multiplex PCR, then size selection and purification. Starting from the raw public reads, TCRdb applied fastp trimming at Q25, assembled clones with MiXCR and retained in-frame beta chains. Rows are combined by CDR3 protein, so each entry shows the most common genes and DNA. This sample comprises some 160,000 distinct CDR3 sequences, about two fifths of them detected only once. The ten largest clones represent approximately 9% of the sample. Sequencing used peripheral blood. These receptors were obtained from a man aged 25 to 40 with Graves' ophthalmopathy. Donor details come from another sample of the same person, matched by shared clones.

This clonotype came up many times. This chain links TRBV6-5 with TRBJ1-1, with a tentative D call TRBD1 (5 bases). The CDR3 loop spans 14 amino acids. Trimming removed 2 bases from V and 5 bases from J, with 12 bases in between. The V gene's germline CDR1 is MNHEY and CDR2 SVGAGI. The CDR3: CASSYTEGRTEAFF. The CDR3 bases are TGTGCCAGCAGTTACACGGAGGGGCGGACTGAAGCTTTCTTT.

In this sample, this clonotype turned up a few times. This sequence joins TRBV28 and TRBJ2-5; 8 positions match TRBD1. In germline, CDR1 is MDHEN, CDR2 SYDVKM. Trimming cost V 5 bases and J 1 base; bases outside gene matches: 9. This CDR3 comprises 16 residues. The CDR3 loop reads CASSPYKQGVQETQYF. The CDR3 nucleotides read TGTGCCAGCAGTCCCTATAAACAGGGGGTCCAAGAGACCCAGTACTTC.

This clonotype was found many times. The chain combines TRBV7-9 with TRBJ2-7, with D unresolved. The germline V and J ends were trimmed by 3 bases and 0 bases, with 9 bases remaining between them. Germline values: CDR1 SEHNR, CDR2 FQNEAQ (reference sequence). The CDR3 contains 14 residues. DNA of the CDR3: TGTGCCAGCAGCTTTCGGTCGATCTCCTACGAGCAGTACTTC. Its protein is CASSFRSISYEQYF.

In DNA form, the CDR3 reads TGTGCCAGCAGTTATACGACAGGGGAGGACACTGAAGCTTTCTTT. Its translation: CASSYTTGEDTEAFF. V usage is TRBV6-5 and J usage is TRBJ1-1; 8 bases line up with TRBD1. J gave up 3 bases and V 3 bases, and 6 bases lay outside the gene matches. Per germline, CDR1 MNHEY and CDR2 SVGAGI. CDR3 length: 15 amino acids.

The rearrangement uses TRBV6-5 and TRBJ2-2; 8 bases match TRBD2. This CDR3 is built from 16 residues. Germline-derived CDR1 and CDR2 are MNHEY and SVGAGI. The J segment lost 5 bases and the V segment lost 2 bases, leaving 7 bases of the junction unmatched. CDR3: CASSYRPGRGTGELFF. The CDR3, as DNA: TGTGCCAGCAGTTACAGACCCGGGAGGGGGACCGGGGAGCTGTTTTTT.

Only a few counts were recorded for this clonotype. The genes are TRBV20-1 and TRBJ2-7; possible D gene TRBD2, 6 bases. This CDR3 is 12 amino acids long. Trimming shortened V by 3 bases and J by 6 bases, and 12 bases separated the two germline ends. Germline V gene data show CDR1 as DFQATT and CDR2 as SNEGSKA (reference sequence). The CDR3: CSASGSLSEQYF. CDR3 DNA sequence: TGCAGTGCTAGCGGGAGTTTATCCGAGCAGTACTTC.

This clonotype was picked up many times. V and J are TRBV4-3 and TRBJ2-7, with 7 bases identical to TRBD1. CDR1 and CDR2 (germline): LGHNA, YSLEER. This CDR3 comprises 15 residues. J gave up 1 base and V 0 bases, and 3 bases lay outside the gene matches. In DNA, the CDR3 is TGCGCCAGCAGCCAAGATAAGGGGGCATCCTACGAGCAGTACTTC. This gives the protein CASSQDKGASYEQYF.

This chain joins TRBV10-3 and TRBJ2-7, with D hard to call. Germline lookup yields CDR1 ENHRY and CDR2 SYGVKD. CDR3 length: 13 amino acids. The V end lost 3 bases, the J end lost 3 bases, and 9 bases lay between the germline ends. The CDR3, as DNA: TGTGCCATCAGTGACCTTGTAAACTACGAGCAGTACTTC. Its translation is CAISDLVNYEQYF.

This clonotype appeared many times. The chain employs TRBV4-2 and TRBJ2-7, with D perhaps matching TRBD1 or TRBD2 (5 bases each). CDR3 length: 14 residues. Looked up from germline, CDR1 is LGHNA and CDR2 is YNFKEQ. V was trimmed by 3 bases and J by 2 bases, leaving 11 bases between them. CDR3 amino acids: CASSHSGAAYEQYF. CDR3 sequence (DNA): TGTGCCAGCAGCCATTCCGGGGCTGCCTACGAGCAGTACTTC.

CDR3 DNA sequence: TGTGCCAGCAGTTACTGGGACAGGTCAGAGACCCAGTACTTC. Translating it yields CASSYWDRSETQYF. The chain employs TRBV6-5 and TRBJ2-5; 8 nucleotides align to TRBD1. V gave up 1 base and J gave up 4 bases; unmatched junction bases: 2. Looked up from germline, CDR1 is MNHEY and CDR2 is SVGAGI. The CDR3 contains 14 residues.

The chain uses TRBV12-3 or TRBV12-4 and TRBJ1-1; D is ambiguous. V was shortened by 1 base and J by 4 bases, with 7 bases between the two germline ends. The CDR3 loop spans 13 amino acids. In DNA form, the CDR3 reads TGTGCCAGCAGTTTAGGACGGAGCACTGAAGCTTTCTTT. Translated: CASSLGRSTEAFF.

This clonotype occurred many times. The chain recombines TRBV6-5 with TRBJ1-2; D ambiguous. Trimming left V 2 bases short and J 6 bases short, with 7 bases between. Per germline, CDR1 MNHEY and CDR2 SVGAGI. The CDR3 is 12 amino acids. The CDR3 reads CASSYREDGYTF. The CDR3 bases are TGTGCCAGCAGTTACAGGGAGGATGGCTACACCTTC.

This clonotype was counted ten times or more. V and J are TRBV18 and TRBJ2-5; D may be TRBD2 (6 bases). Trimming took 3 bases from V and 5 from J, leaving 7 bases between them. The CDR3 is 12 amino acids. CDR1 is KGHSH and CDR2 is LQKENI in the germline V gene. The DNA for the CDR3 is TGTGCCAGCTCACCCGGAGGGGAGACCCAGTACTTC. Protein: CASSPGGETQYF.

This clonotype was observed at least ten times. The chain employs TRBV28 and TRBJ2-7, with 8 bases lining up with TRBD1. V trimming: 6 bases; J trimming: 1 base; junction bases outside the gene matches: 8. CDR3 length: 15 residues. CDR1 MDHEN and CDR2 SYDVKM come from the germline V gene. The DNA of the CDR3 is TGTGCCAGCAGCCTAGGGGGACAGGCTTCCTACGAGCAGTACTTC. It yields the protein CASSLGGQASYEQYF.

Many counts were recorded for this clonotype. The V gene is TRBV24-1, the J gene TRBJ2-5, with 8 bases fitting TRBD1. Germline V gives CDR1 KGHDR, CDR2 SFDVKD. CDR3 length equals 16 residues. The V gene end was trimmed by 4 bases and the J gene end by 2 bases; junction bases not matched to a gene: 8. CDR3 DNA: TGTGCCACCAGTGACCGCCGGAACAGGGGGCAAGAGACCCAGTACTTC. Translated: CATSDRRNRGQETQYF.

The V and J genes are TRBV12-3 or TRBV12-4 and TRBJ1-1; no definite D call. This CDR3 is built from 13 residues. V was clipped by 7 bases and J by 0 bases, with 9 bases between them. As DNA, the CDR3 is TGTGCCAGCACCAGACTGATGAACACTGAAGCTTTCTTT. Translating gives CASTRLMNTEAFF.

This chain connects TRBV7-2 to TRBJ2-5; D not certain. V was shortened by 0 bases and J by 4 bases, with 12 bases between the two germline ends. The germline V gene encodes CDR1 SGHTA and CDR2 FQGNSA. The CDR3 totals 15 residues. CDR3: CASSLAVPGLETQYF. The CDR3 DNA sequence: TGTGCCAGCAGCTTAGCGGTCCCTGGGTTAGAGACCCAGTACTTC.

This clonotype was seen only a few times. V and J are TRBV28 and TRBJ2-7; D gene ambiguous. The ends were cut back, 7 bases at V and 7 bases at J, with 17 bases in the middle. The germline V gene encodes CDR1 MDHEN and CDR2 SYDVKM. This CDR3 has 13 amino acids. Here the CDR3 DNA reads TGTGCCAGCACCGGCTCCCGCCGTAGGGAGCAGTACTTC. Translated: CASTGSRRREQYF.

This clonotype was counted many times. CDR3 amino acids: CASSPLGGSQETQYF. The CDR3 DNA reads TGTGCCAGCTCACCACTGGGGGGATCCCAAGAGACCCAGTACTTC. The chain recombines TRBV18 with TRBJ2-5; a possible D gene is TRBD2 (6 bases). V dropped 1 base and J dropped 1 base, with 10 bases sitting between them. The CDR3 runs to 15 residues. Germline loops: CDR1 KGHSH, CDR2 LQKENI.

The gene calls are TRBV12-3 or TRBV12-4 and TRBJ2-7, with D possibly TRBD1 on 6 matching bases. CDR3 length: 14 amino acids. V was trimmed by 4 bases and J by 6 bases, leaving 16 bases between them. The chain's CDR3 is CASSSNRVRGEQYF. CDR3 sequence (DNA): TGTGCCAGCAGTTCCAACAGGGTAAGGGGCGAGCAGTACTTC.

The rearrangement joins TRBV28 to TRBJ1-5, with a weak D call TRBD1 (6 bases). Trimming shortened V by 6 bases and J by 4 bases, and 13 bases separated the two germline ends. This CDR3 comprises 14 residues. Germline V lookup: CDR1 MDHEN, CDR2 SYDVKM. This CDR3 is CASRERQVNQPQHF. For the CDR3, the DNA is TGTGCCAGCAGGGAAAGACAGGTTAATCAGCCCCAGCATTTT.

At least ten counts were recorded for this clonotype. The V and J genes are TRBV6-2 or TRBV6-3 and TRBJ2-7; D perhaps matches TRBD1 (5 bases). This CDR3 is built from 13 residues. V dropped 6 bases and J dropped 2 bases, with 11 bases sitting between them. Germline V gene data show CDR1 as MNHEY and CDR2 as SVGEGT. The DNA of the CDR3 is TGTGCCAGCAGGATTGACAGACCCTACGAGCAGTACTTC. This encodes CASRIDRPYEQYF.

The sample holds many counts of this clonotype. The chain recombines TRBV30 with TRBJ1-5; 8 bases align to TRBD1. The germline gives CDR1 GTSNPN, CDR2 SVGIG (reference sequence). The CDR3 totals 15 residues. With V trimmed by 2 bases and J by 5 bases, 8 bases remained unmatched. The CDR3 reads CAWSHPGQEYQPQHF. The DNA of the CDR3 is TGTGCCTGGAGTCACCCGGGACAGGAATATCAGCCCCAGCATTTT. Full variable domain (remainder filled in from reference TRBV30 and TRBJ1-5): SQTIHQWPATLVQPVGSPLSLECTVEGTSNPNLYWYRQAAGRGLQLLFYSVGIGQISSEVPQNLSASRPQDRQFILSSKKLLLSDSGFYLCAWSHPGQEYQPQHFGDGTRLSIL.

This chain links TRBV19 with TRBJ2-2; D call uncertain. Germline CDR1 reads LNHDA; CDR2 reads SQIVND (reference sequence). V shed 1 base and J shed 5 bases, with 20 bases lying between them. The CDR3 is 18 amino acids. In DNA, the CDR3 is TGTGCCAGTAGTATAGGTGCCATAGATTGGAAAAAAACCGGGGAGCTGTTTTTT. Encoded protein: CASSIGAIDWKKTGELFF.

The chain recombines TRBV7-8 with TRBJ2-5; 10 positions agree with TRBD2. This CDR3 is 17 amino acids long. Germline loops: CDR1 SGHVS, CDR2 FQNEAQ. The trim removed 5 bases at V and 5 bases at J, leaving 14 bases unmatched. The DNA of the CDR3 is TGTGCCAGCAGCCCATGGTTTGCTAGCGGGAGTGGTGAGACCCAGTACTTC. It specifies CASSPWFASGSGETQYF.

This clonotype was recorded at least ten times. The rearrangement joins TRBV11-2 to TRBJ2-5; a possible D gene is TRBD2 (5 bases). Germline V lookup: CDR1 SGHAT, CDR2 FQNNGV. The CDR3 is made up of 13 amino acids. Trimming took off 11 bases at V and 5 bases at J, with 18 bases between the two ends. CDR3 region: CAGEGEGGETQYF. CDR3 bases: TGTGCCGGTGAGGGAGAGGGCGGGGAGACCCAGTACTTC. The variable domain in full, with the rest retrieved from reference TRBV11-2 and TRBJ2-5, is EAGVAQSPRYKIIEKRQSVAFWCNPISGHATLYWYQQILGQGPKLLIQFQNNGVVDDSQLPKDRFSAERLKGVDSTLKIQPAKLEDSAVYLCAGEGEGGETQYFGPGTRLLVL.

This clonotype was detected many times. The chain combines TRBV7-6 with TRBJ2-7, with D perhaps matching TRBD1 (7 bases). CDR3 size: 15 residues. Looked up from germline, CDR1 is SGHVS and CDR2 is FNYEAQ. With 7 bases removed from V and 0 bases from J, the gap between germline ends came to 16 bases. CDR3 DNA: TGTGCCAGCACCGAGGGGGCGGGAACCTCCTACGAGCAGTACTTC. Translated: CASTEGAGTSYEQYF.